This T cell receptor beta chain originates from a study of cytomegalovirus exposure and HLA in healthy donors. Study-level background: Earlier, about 179 million T cells were analyzed, and fewer than 120 million unique TCR beta sequences were found among them.

PCR amplification relied on 60 Vbeta primers (plus 13 Jbeta primers). Measured with immunoSEQ multiplex PCR; TCRdb has only the in-frame clones, and not every one. The sample holds about 100,000 clones, around three quarters seen once. The sequence came from a female donor in good health and CMV-seropositive. Sequenced sample: PBMCs.

The CDR3 loop is CASSSGTGGKDTQYF. The CDR3 DNA sequence: TGTGCCAGCAGCTCCGGGACAGGGGGAAAGGATACGCAGTATTTT. This sequence joins TRBV5-4 and TRBJ2-3, with 11 bases that match TRBD1. CDR3 length: 15 residues. Germline-derived CDR1 and CDR2 are SGHNT and YYREEE (reference sequence). V shed 3 bases, J shed 6 bases, and the junction held 6 bases outside the gene matches. The variable domain in full, completed from reference TRBV5-4 and TRBJ2-3, reads ETGVTQSPTHLIKTRGQQVTLRCSSQSGHNTVSWYQQALGQGPQFIFQYYREEENGRGNFPPRFSGLQFPNYSSELNVNALELDDSALYLCASSSGTGGKDTQYFGPGTRLTVL.